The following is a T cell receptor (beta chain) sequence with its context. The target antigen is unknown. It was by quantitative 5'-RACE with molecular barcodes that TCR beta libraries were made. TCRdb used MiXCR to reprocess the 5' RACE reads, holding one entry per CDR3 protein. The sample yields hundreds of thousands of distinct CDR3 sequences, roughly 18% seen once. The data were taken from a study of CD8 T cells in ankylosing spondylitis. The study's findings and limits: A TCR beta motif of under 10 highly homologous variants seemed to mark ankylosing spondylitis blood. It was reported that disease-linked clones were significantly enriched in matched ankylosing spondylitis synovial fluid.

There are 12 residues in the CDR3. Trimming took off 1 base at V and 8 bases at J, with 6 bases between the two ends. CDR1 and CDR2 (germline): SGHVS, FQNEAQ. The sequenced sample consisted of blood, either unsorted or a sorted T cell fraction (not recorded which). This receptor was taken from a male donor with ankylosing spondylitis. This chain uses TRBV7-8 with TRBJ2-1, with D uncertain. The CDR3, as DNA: TGTGCCAGCAGCTTAGTGGAGTATGAGCAGTTCTTC. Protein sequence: CASSLVEYEQFF. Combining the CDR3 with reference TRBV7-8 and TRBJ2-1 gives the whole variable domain GAGVSQSPRYKVAKRGQDVALRCDPISGHVSLFWYQQALGQGPEFLTYFQNEAQLDKSGLPSDRFFAERPEGSVSTLKIQRTQQEDSAVYLCASSLVEYEQFFGPGTRLTVL.